The source of this TCR beta chain is a study of T-cell memory formation after mild COVID-19. Germline lookup yields CDR1 SGHTA and CDR2 FQGNSA. This CDR3 has 14 residues. V lost 5 bases to trimming and J lost 0 bases, with 11 bases between them. MiXCR, applied by TCRdb to the 5' RACE reads, yields one record per CDR3 protein. The table shows around 500,000 distinct CDR3 sequences, with 18% occurring only once. The V call is TRBV7-2, the J call TRBJ2-7; unclear D gene. Sequenced: PBMCs or a T cell subset sorted from them (not recorded which). The clonotype comes from an adult woman who had mild COVID-19 (a few samples of this study predate the infection). Cell type and time point are not known. The CDR3: CASSRTISSYEQYF. The DNA for the CDR3 is TGTGCCAGCAGCCGTACTATTAGCTCCTACGAGCAGTACTTC.